This note documents a single T cell receptor (beta chain) sequence. The junction departs from germline at one end; a sequencing error may be responsible. The sample comes from a study of blood T cells in healthy people across ages. PCR was performed a second time for about 7 to 11 cycles using a sample-barcoded 5' primer and a J-beta primer mix. TCRdb reprocessed the 5' RACE reads via MiXCR and lists one record per CDR3 protein. Of 700,000 to 900,000 distinct CDR3 sequences in the sample, about 53% were seen once. CDR3 length equals 12 residues. The material sequenced was blood. The receptor comes from a man aged 80 or over in good health. V is TRBV12-3 or TRBV12-4 and J is TRBJ2-7, with 8 nucleotides matching TRBD1. CDR3 region: CACSRDRYEQYF. The CDR3, as DNA: TGTGCCTGCAGTCGGGACAGGTACGAGCAGTACTTC.